What follows describes a single T cell receptor (beta chain). Its antigen is not identified. V dropped 2 bases and J dropped 10; count of bases not matched to a gene: 11. The CDR3 length is 16 residues. Per the germline V gene, CDR1 is SNHLY and CDR2 is FYNNEI. This record comes from a study of T cell responses to AZD1222 COVID-19 vaccine. Study-wide findings and caveats: Donors skewed white British and female; clonal diversity was possibly underestimated. In all cases, repertoires were sampled only after the peak T cell response.

Profiled with immunoSEQ multiplex PCR; TCRdb holds only in-frame clones, not every one. The sample has about 180,000 clones, roughly 88% seen once. This chain uses TRBV2 with TRBJ1-6; 7 bases map to TRBD1. Sample: peripheral blood, taken on day 0 of AZD1222 vaccination. The TCR originated in an adult in good health. The CDR3 coding sequence is TGTGCCAGCAGTGAAAACCAGGGACAGTGGGGCTCACCCCTCCACTTT. Encoded protein: CASSENQGQWGSPLHF.